This T cell receptor beta chain derives from a study of T-cell reconstitution after alpha-beta-depleted transplantation in children. Whole-study results and caveats: The study reportedly traced alpha-beta T cells about two months after transplant to several hundred expanded graft clones.

Trimming removed 2 bases from V and 3 bases from J, with 11 bases in between. The CDR3 is made up of 15 amino acids. Concerning this clonotype: Its antigen is still unknown.

Molecular barcoding with unique molecular identifiers was used for the TCRbeta library. Each CDR3 protein is one row after TCRdb ran MiXCR on the PCR reads. The sample records fewer than 1 million distinct CDR3 sequences, under 20% being singletons. Material: PBMCs, mostly from graft donor cells, obtained 360 days after TCRalphabeta/CD19-depleted stem cell transplant. The V call is TRBV12-3 or TRBV12-4, the J call TRBJ2-1; tentatively, D is TRBD1 (6 bases). This TCR was recovered from a male patient younger than 18 who had a stem cell transplant for acute lymphoblastic leukemia, so the T cells may come from the graft donor. The CDR3 DNA sequence: TGTGCCAGCAGTTTAAGGGACATGATCTACAATGAGCAGTTCTTC. It specifies CASSLRDMIYNEQFF.